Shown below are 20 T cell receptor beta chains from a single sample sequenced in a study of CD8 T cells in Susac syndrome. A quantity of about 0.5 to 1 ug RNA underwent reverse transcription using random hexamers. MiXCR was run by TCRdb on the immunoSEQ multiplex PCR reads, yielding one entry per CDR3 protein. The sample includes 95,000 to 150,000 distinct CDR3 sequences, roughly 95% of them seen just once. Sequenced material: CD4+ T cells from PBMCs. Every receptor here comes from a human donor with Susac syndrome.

CDR3: CASGSIVGNGELFF. CDR3 in DNA: TGTGCCAGCGGTTCGATAGTGGGGAACGGGGAGCTGTTTTTT. The J gene is TRBJ2-2, the V gene TRBV7-8, with D unclear. The CDR3 length is 14 residues. The V and J ends lost 8 bases and 7 bases respectively, with 17 bases between them. Germline lookup yields CDR1 SGHVS and CDR2 FQNEAQ.

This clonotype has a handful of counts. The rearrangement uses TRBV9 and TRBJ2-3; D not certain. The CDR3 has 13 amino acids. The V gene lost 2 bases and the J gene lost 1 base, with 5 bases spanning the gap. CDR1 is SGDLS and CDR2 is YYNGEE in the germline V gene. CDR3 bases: TGTGCCAGCAGCGTCTCCGGCACAGATACGCAGTATTTT. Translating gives CASSVSGTDTQYF.

The CDR3, as DNA: TGTGCCAGCCGATTAAGGGGGACTAGGTACACAGATACGCAGTATTTT. It codes for CASRLRGTRYTDTQYF. The chain carries TRBV12-3 or TRBV12-4 and TRBJ2-3; 8 bases are a match to TRBD2. Unmatched junction bases numbered 12, after V lost 8 bases and J lost 2 bases. This CDR3 is built from 16 residues.

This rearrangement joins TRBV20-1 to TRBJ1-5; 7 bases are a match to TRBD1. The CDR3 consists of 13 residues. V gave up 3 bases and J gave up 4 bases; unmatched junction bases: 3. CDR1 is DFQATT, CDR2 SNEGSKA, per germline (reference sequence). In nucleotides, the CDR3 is TGCAGTGCTAGGGGGACAGAAAATCAGCCCCAGCATTTT. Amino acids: CSARGTENQPQHF.

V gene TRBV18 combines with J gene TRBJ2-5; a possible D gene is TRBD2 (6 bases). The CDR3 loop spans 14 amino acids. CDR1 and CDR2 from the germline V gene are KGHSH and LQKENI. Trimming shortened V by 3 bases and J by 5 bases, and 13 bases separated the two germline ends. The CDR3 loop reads CASSPDRAGETQYF. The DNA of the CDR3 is TGTGCCAGCTCACCGGATCGGGCGGGGGAGACCCAGTACTTC.

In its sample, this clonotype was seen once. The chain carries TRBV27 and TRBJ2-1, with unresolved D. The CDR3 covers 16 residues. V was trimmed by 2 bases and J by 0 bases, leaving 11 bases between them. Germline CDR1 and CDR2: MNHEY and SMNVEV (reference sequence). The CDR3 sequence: CASSLLQVSSYNEQFF. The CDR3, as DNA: TGTGCCAGCAGTTTACTGCAGGTTAGCTCCTACAATGAGCAGTTCTTC.

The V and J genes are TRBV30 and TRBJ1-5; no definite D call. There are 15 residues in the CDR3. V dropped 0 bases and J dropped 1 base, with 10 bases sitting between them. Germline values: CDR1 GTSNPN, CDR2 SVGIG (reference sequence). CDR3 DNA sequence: TGTGCCTGGAGTGTCGGCGGATTGAGCAATCAGCCCCAGCATTTT. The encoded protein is CAWSVGGLSNQPQHF.

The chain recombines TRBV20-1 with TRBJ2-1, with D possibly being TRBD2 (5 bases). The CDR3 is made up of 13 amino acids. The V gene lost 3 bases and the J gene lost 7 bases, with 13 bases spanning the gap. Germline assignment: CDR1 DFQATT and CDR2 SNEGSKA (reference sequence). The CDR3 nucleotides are TGCAGTGCTAGTTGGCTACCGGGGAATGAGCAGTTCTTC. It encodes CSASWLPGNEQFF.

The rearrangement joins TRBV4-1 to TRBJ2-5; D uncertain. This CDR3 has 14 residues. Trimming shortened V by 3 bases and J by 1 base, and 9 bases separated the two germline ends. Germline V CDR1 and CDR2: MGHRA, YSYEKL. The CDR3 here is CASSQLGVQETQYF. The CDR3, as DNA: TGCGCCAGCAGCCAGCTTGGGGTCCAAGAGACCCAGTACTTC.

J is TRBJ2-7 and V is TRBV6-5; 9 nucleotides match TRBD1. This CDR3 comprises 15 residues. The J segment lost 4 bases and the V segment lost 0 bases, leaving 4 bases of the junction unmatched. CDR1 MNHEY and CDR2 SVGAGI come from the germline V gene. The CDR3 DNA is TGTGCCAGCAGTTACTCGACAGGGGGACTTTACGAGCAGTACTTC. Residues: CASSYSTGGLYEQYF.

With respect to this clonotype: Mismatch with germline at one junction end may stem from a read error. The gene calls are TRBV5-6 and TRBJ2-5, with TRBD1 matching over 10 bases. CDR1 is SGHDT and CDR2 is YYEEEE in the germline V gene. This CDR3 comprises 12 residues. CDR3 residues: CASSRDRGRPNF. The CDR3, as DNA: TGTGCCAGCAGCCGGGACAGGGGCCGCCCAAACTTC. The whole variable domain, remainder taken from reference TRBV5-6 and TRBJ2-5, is DAGVTQSPTHLIKTRGQQVTLRCSPKSGHDTVSWYQQALGQGPQFIFQYYEEEERQRGNFPDRFSGHQFPNYSSELNVNALLLGDSALYLCASSRDRGRPNFGPGTRLLVL.

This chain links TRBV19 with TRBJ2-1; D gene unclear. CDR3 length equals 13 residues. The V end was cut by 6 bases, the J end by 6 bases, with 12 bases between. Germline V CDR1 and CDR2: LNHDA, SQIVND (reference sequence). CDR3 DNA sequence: TGTGCCAGTAGCCCTTCTAGGGCCAATGAGCAGTTCTTC. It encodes CASSPSRANEQFF.

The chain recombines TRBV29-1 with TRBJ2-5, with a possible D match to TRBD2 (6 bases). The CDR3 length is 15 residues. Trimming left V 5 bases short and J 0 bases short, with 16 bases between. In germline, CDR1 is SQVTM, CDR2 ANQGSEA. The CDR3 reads CSVSLAEGYQETQYF. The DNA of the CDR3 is TGCAGCGTTTCCTTAGCGGAGGGGTACCAAGAGACCCAGTACTTC.

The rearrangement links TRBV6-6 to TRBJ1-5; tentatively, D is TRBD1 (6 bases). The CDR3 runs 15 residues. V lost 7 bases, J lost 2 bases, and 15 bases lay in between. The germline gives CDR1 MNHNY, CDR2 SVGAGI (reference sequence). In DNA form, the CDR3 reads TGTGCCAGCAATCCACCTGGGGGCGGCAATCAGCCCCAGCATTTT. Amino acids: CASNPPGGGNQPQHF.

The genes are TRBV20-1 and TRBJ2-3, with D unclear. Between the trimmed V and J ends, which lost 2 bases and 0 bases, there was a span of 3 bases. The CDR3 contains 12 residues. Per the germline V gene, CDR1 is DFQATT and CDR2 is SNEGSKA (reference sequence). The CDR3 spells CSARKSTDTQYF. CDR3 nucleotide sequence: TGCAGTGCTAGAAAAAGCACAGATACGCAGTATTTT.

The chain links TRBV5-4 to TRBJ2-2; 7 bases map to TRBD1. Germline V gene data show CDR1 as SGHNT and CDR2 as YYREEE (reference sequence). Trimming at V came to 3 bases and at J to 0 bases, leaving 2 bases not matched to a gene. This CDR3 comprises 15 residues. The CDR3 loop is CASSWDSTNTGELFF. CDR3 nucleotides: TGTGCCAGCAGCTGGGACAGTACGAACACCGGGGAGCTGTTTTTT.

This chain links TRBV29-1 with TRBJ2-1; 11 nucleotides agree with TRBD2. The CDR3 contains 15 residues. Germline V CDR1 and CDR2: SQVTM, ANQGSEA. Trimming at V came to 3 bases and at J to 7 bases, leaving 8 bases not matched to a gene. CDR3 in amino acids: CSVEELAGAENEQFF. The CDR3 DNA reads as TGCAGCGTTGAGGAACTAGCGGGAGCAGAAAATGAGCAGTTCTTC.

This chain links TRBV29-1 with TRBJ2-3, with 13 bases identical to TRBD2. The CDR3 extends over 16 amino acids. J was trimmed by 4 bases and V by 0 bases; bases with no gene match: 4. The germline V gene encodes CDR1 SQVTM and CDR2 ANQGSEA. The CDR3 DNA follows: TGCAGCGTTGAAGATTTCGGGACTAGCGGGGCAGATACGCAGTATTTT. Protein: CSVEDFGTSGADTQYF.

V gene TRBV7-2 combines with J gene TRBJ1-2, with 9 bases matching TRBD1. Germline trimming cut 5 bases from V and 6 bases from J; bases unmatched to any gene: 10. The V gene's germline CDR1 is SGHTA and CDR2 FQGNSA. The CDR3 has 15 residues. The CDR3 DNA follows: TGTGCCAGCAGCCTTGGGTACAGGGGGCGTCATGGCTACACCTTC. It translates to CASSLGYRGRHGYTF.

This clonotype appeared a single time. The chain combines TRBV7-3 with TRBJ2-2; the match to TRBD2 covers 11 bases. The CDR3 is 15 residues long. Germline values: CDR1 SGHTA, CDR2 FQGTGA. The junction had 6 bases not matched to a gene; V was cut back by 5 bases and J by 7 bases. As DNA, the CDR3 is TGTGCCAGCAGCACCTCTAGCGGGAGGAACGGGGAGCTGTTTTTT. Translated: CASSTSSGRNGELFF.